This T cell receptor beta chain was found in a study of T cell responses to AZD1222 COVID-19 vaccine (dated by TCRdb to about 2021). For the study in its entirety: A total of roughly 240 trial participants underwent TCR sequencing, of whom roughly 210 received two doses of AZD1222 and about 26 received two doses of the MenACWY control vaccine. Trial participants were enrolled by age into 18-55, 56-69 and 70-plus year subgroups, with roughly 150, 30 and 60 TCR-sequenced participants respectively. General conclusions and limits of the study: Because no samples from the day 14 peak response were available, repertoires could be characterized only after the peak T cell response. The 56-69-year group was small, and its depth increase did not reach significance, likely because of low power. Conclusions about previously exposed vaccinees are limited, since just six AZD1222 recipients were seropositive for SARS-CoV-2 at baseline. Most participants were white British and females outnumbered males, and the authors suggested that clonal diversity may have been underestimated. A significant rise in spike-specific TCR breadth and depth was observed after two AZD1222 doses relative to day 0 and relative to MenACWY recipients. Epitopes outside the regions mutated in the B.1.351 and B.1.1.7 variants were reportedly recognized by nearly half of the unique spike-specific TCRs. The vaccine-associated CD4 TCRs covered the entire spike protein, and the dominant responses fell in regions 160-218 and 743-854.

Remarks on this clone: Its antigen has not been determined. Base qualities are missing; no much larger clone stands one base away.

This specimen's time point label, interpreted: about 28 days (+/-7) after the second vaccine dose. AZD1222 recipients with second doses at about 4 weeks or about 12 weeks were pooled, because spike-specific TCR depth and breadth did not differ between schedules. Vaccinee samples came from UK trials COV001 and COV002, including a single-blind randomized controlled phase 2/3 trial of AZD1222 (ChAdOx1 nCoV-19) in healthy adults. For TCRbeta chain sequencing, PBMC samples from trial participants were taken at day 0 and at day 28 after the second dose. Compared with germline, V lacks 5 bases and J lacks 3 bases; bases without a gene match: 9. CDR1 and CDR2 are drawn from the germline V gene: MDHEN, SYDVKM. The CDR3 starts with the cysteine, ends with the phenylalanine, and has 16 residues. Kept here is only the CDR3 DNA, which spans 48 bases and is read in frame from base 1. The CDR3 regions of human TCRbeta chains were subjected to immunosequencing. Regarding the original processing steps: TCRs in the repertoires were compared against a reference library of SARS-CoV-2-specific TCRs that had been generated with the MIRA antigen-specificity platform. Breadth was defined as the fraction of unique TCRs that were SARS-CoV-2-associated. Depth was defined as the fraction of total T cells that were SARS-CoV-2-associated. Using the MIRA data, every spike-specific TCR was mapped to the spike region that the TCR reacted to and assigned to either a CD4 or a CD8 class. Log10-transformed breadth and depth values were compared by one-way ANOVA with Sidak's multiple comparisons tests. TCRdb took over this immuneACCESS table, retaining in-frame rearrangements with V and J assigned. Such tables are incomplete; in checked studies, under half of the missing clones stem from an unresolved V gene, and the remainder is unexplained. V and J calls and clone size are those listed in that table; D and trimming were worked out from the DNA. Here the sample has about 110,000 clones; approximately 89% occur a single time. The ten largest make up 35% to 45% of the sample.

The TCR comes from an adult who received the AZD1222 COVID-19 vaccine. Rearrangement joined TRBV28 to TRBJ1-1, with TRBD1 matching 10 junction bases. The sample in question was peripheral blood, obtained 28 days after the second AZD1222 dose. The CDR3 reads CASSTPGQGKYTEAFF. In nucleotide form, the sequence is TGTGCCAGCAGTACACCGGGACAGGGGAAATACACTGAAGCTTTCTTT.